The clone carrying this T cell receptor (beta chain) appeared many times. Its antigen remains unidentified. The entry originates in a study of CD8+ T cells in alopecia areata. Turning to the study itself: It was oral tofacitinib, at 5 to 10 mg twice daily, that treated patients received. Study outcomes and limitations: Normal scalp had lower clonality than lesional scalp, with alopecia totalis/universalis lesions showing this most strongly. Patients shared TCRs less clearly than mice did, possibly owing to HLA.

Alopecia areata patients provided lesional scalp punch biopsies and peripheral blood, both collected for the study. V shed 2 bases, J shed 2 bases, and the junction held 9 bases outside the gene matches. Germline V gene lookup returns CDR1 SGHTA and CDR2 FQGNSA. This CDR3 has 18 residues. RNA extraction was followed by reverse transcription into cDNA, which acted as the sequencing template. Here immunoSEQ multiplex PCR was the method, and the copy in TCRdb shows in-frame clones only, minus some. The top ten hold about a sixth of the sample, which has approximately 59,000 clones, about 45% seen once. Source: CD8+ T cells sorted from blood, taken at week 0. The source of this sequence is a human donor with alopecia areata. This chain joins TRBV7-2 and TRBJ1-2, with 12 bases matching TRBD1. In DNA, the CDR3 is TGTGCCAGCAGCTTACCCAGGGACAGGGGGCTTTCAAACTATGGCTACACCTTC. This codes for CASSLPRDRGLSNYGYTF.